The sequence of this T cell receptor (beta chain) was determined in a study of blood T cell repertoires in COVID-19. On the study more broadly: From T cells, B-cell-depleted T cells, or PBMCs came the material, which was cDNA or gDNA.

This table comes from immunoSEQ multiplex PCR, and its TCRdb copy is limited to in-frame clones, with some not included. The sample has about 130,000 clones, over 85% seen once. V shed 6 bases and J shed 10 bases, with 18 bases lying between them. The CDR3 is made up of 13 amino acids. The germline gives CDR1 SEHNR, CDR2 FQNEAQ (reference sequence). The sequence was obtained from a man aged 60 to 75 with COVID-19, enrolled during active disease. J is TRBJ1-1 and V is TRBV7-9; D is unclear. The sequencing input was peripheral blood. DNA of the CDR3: TGTGCCAGCAGATTGGACGGCAACGGGAGAGCTTTCTTT. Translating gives CASRLDGNGRAFF.